This is a list of T cell receptor beta chains from one sample in a study of blood T cells in healthy people across ages. One entry per CDR3 protein, called by TCRdb with MiXCR from the 5' RACE reads. The data hold roughly 1,500,000 distinct CDR3 sequences, with about 43% observed a single time. Material for sequencing was blood. These receptors all come from a woman aged 18-29 years in good health. CDR3s include the opening cysteine and the closing phenylalanine or tryptophan. The D gene is left open where the match is weak. Expanded clones get a size class; other rows say once, few or many, or leave the size out.

size	D	J	V	DNA	CDR3
many	TRBD2	TRBJ2-3	TRBV20-1	TGCAGTGCCGACCCTACTGTAGCGGGAGCGGAAGATACGCAGTATTTT	CSADPTVAGAEDTQYF
-	-	TRBJ2-1	TRBV7-9	TGTGCCAGCAGCTCTTTTGGGGCTAGCAGATATGAGCAGTTCTTC	CASSSFGASRYEQFF
-	TRBD1	TRBJ1-1	TRBV10-3	TGTGCCATCAGTGAACTGACAGGGGGAAACACTGAAGCTTTCTTT	CAISELTGGNTEAFF
-	TRBD2	TRBJ2-7	TRBV27	TGTGCCAGCAGTGCGGGACTAGCGGAGTACTTC	CASSAGLAEYF
once	TRBD2	TRBJ2-3	TRBV20-1	TGCAGTGCTAGTTTCCAGCGGGAGGGTTGGGGGACAGATACGCAGTATTTT	CSASFQREGWGTDTQYF
few	-	TRBJ2-7	TRBV24-1	TGTGCCACCAGTGATGGGGGGACCTACGAGCAGTACTTC	CATSDGGTYEQYF
-	-	TRBJ1-2	TRBV9	TGTGCCAGCAGCGCAGACCTACAAGCTTACTATGGCTACACCTTC	CASSADLQAYYGYTF
few	-	TRBJ1-2	TRBV20-1	TGCAGTGCTAGTGCCCCCTCGGAGGGCTATGGCTACACCTTC	CSASAPSEGYGYTF
few	TRBD2	TRBJ2-5	TRBV5-1	TGCGCCAGCAGAACTAGCGGGAGCGGTGGTGAGACCCAGTACTTC	CASRTSGSGGETQYF
-	-	TRBJ2-5	TRBV12-3/TRBV12-4	TGTGCCAGCAGCCCTGGGGGAGGGGGGCAGTACTTC	CASSPGGGGQYF
few	TRBD1	TRBJ1-2	TRBV12-3/TRBV12-4	TGTGCCAGCGGAGACAGGGTCACCTATGGCTACACCTTC	CASGDRVTYGYTF